The 4 T cell receptor beta chains given below trace back to one sample, sequenced in a study of control samples from healthy donors and cancer patients. Repertoires were generated with immunoSEQ multiplex PCR, while TCRdb's copy carries only in-frame clones and drops some. Among over 150,000 clones, about 95% were seen once, and the ten largest hold 14%. Material for sequencing was PBMCs. The receptors originated from a man aged 55 to 70 with colorectal cancer.

The chain joins TRBV19 to TRBJ1-2; D is unresolved. The germline V gene encodes CDR1 LNHDA and CDR2 SQIVND (reference sequence). V was trimmed by 7 bases and J by 4 bases, leaving 19 bases between them. This CDR3 has 15 amino acids. CDR3 amino acids: CASTSRAESFYGYTF. The DNA of the CDR3 is TGTGCCAGTACCTCCCGGGCAGAATCTTTCTATGGCTACACCTTC.

CDR3 region: CASSYYSTDTQYF. CDR3 bases: TGTGCCAGCAGTTACTACAGCACAGATACGCAGTATTTT. The chain has TRBV27 and TRBJ2-3; D is unresolved. The germline V and J ends were trimmed by 4 bases and 0 bases, with 5 bases remaining between them. Germline V gene sequence: CDR1 MNHEY, CDR2 SMNVEV (reference sequence). The CDR3 extends over 13 amino acids.

The sample holds one count of this clone. The rearrangement joins TRBV7-8 to TRBJ2-2; tentatively, D is TRBD1 (7 bases). This CDR3 is 16 amino acids long. V shed 5 bases and J shed 1 base, with 14 bases lying between them. Germline assignment: CDR1 SGHVS and CDR2 FQNEAQ. CDR3 region: CASSPRQGLNTGELFF. DNA for the CDR3: TGTGCCAGCAGCCCCCGACAGGGACTGAACACCGGGGAGCTGTTTTTT.

Comments on this clone: At one end, the junction sequence differs from germline, possibly due to a read error. This chain joins TRBV5-1 and TRBJ1-6; D remains ambiguous. The CDR3 consists of 16 residues. Germline assignment: CDR1 SGHRS and CDR2 YFSETQ. The CDR3 DNA sequence: TGCGCCAGCAGCCGACTAAGAGAGGATGGAGGTTCACCCTTCCACTTT. Amino acid sequence: CASSRLREDGGSPFHF.